This entry describes one T cell receptor (beta chain). Its antigen is still unknown. Base quality data are lacking; no much larger clone is found one base away. During the collection period, no immune events, such as infections, were documented for the healthy donors. Time-dependent variance in a beta-binomial model of T-cell clone differential abundance was calibrated using healthy-donor blood repertoires as a training cohort. The training cohort comprised about ten healthy donors, 3 female and 7 male. An age range of roughly 29 to 70 years, with an average of about 43 years, was recorded for the donors. Obtained from a commercial supplier, whole blood was collected from each healthy donor at three time points set 2 to 3 weeks apart. Genomic DNA was extracted from unsorted whole blood for immunosequencing. The sample is drawn from a study of identifying expanded T cells in peripheral blood (dated by TCRdb to about 2019). The study in broad terms: Technical replicates were generated by sequencing separate aliquots of the same genomic DNA pool, and four replicates were compared pairwise. What the work shows at the level of the full study, not this receptor alone: Across all healthy donors, variance in clone template counts between two-week samples was found to increase significantly with total template count. The authors expected that biological variance in healthy repertoires might rise further over much longer intervals, such as months to years. The beta-binomial model significantly reduced the number of clones called differentially abundant and the false-positive rate across all healthy-donor time intervals. Between technical replicates the binomial model flagged approximately 1.2 differentially abundant clones, whereas over about 2 weeks the binomial model flagged about 15 and over roughly 4 weeks about 19.

The immunoSEQ Assay, which relies on bias-controlled multiplex PCR amplification of genomic DNA, was used to profile TCRbeta CDR3 regions. Concerning the study's data processing: To quantify the absolute abundance of each unique TCRbeta CDR3 region, the sequences were collapsed and filtered. Differential abundance was assessed using a binomial (Fisher-equivalent) model and a beta-binomial model in which time-dependent variance fitted from healthy donors was added. Clones with fewer than 5 combined templates were removed, and differential abundance was called for clones with a Benjamini-Hochberg FDR below 0.01. The form v = (b*log(k)+a)^2 was used to model beta-binomial variance as a function of total template count across the two samples. TCRdb holds this immuneACCESS table with in-frame rearrangements only. Some clones are missing; in checked studies, unresolved V genes explain under half, and the rest has no known cause. V and J calls and clone size are those listed in that table; D and trimming were worked out from the DNA. For this sample there are 75,000 to 90,000 clones; approximately 90% appear just once. Of the sample, 7.3% falls within the top ten clones.

The germline V gene (reference sequence) supplies CDR1 MNHEY and CDR2 SMNVEV. The CDR3 has 14 amino acids, counting the end cysteine and phenylalanine. Only the CDR3 region is kept as DNA, spanning 42 bases read in frame from base 1. Relative to germline, V is 5 bases shorter and J is 0 bases shorter, with 11 bases between their ends. This receptor was identified in a person aged 18 to 70 in good health. The sequenced sample was blood. This sequence uses TRBV27 and TRBJ2-7, with an unclear D gene assignment. The CDR3 amino acid sequence is: CASSHRASSYEQYF. At the DNA level, the sequence is TGTGCCAGCAGTCACCGGGCTAGCTCCTACGAGCAGTACTTC.